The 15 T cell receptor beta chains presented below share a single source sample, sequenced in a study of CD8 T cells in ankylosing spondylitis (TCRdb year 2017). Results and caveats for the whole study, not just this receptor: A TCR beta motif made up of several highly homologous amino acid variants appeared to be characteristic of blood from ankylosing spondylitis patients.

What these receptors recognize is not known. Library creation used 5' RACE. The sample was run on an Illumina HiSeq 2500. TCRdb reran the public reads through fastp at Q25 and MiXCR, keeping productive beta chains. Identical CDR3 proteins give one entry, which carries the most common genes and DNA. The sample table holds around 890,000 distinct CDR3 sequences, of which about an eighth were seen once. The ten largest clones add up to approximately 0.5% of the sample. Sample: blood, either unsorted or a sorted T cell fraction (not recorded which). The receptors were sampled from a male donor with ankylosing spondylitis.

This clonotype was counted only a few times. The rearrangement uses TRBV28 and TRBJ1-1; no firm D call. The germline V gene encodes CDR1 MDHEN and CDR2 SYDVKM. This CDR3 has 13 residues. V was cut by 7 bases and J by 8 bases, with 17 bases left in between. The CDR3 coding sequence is TGTGCCAGCACCTCGATTCAGGTACTCGAAGCTTTCTTT. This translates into CASTSIQVLEAFF. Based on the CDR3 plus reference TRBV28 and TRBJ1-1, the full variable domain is DVKVTQSSRYLVKRTGEKVFLECVQDMDHENMFWYRQDPGLGLRLIYFSYDVKMKEKGDIPEGYSVSREKKERFSLILESASTNQTSMYLCASTSIQVLEAFFGQGTRLTVV.

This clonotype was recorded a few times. CDR3 loop: CASSLALAYEQYF. CDR3 DNA: TGTGCCAGCAGTTTAGCCCTGGCCTACGAGCAGTACTTC. J is TRBJ2-7 and V is TRBV12-3 or TRBV12-4; D call uncertain. Trimming left V 0 bases short and J 2 bases short, with 5 bases between. The CDR3 is 13 amino acids.

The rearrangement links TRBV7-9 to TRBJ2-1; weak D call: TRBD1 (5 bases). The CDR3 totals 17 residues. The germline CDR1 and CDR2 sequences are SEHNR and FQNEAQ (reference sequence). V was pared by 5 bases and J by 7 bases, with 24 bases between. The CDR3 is CASSPHTLGVGLNEQFF. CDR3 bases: TGTGCCAGCAGCCCCCACACCTTAGGGGTTGGATTAAATGAGCAGTTCTTC.

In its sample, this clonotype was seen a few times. The CDR3 protein is CASSKAGASYGYTF. CDR3 sequence (DNA): TGTGCCAGCAGCAAAGCAGGGGCGAGCTATGGCTACACCTTC. The chain combines TRBV21-1 with TRBJ1-2; TRBD1 is the table's D call and was not checked against the DNA. TRBV21-1 is listed as a pseudogene. The CDR3 sequence is 14 residues long.

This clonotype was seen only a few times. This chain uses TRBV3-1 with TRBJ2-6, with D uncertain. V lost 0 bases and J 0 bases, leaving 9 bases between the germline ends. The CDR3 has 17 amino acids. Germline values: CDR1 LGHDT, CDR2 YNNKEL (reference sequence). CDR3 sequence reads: CASSQDNNLSGANVLTF. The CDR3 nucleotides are TGTGCCAGCAGCCAAGATAACAACCTCTCTGGGGCCAACGTCCTGACTTTC.

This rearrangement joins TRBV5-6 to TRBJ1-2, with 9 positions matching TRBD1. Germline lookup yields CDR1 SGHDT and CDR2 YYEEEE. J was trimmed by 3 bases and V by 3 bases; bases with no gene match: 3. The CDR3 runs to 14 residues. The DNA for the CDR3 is TGTGCCAGCAGCTACGACAGGGGGGACTATGGCTACACCTTC. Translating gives CASSYDRGDYGYTF.

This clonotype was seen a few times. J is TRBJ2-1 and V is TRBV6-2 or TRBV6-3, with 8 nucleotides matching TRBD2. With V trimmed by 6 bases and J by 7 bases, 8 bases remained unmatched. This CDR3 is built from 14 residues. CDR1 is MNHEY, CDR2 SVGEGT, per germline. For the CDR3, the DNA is TGTGCCAGCAGCCCTAGGACTAGCCTGAATGAGCAGTTCTTC. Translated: CASSPRTSLNEQFF.

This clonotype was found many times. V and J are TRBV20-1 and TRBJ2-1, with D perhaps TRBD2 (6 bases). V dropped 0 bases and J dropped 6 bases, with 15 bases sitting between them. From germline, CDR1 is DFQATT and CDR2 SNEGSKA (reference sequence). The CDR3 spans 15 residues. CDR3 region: CSARDPGLKINEQFF. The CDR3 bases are TGCAGTGCTAGAGATCCAGGACTAAAAATCAATGAGCAGTTCTTC.

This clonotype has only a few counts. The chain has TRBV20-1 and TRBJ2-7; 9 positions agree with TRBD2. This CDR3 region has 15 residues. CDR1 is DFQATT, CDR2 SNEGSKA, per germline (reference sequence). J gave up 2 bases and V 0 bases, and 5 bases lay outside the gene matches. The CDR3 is CSARDGGRGTYEQYF. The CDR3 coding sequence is TGCAGTGCTAGAGATGGCGGGAGGGGAACCTACGAGCAGTACTTC.

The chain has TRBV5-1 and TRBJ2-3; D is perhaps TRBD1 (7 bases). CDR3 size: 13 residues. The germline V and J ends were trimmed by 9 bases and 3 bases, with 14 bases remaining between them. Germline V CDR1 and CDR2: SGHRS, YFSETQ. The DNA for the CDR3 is TGCGCCACCTCCAGGGGGGTAACAGATACGCAGTATTTT. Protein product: CATSRGVTDTQYF.

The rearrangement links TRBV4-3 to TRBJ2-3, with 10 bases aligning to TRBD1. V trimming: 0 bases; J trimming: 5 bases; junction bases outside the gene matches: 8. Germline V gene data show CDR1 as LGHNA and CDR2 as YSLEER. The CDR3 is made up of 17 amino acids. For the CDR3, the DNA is TGCGCCAGCAGCCAAGATTCAGGACAGGGGGTAGAAGATACGCAGTATTTT. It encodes CASSQDSGQGVEDTQYF.

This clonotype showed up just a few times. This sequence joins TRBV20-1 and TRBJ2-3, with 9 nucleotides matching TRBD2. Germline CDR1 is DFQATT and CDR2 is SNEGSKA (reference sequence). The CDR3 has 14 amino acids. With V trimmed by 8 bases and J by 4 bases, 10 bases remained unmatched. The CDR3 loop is CSTSSGVSSDTQYF. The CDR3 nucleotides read TGCAGTACGTCTAGCGGGGTCTCTTCAGATACGCAGTATTTT.

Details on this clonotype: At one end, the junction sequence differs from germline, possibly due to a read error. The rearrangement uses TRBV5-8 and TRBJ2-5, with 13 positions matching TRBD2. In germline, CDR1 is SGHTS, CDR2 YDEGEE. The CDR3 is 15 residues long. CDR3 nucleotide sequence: TGTGACAGCAGCACCGGACTAGCGGGAGAGGAGACCCAGTACTTC. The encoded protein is CDSSTGLAGEETQYF. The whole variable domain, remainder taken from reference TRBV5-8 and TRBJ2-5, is EAGVTQSPTHLIKTRGQQATLRCSPISGHTSVYWYQQALGLGLQFLLWYDEGEERNRGNFPPRFSGRQFPNYSSELNVNALELEDSALYLCDSSTGLAGEETQYFGPGTRLLVL.

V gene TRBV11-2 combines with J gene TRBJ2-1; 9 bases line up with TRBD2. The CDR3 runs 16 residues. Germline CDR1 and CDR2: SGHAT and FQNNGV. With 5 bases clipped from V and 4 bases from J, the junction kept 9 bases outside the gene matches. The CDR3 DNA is TGTGCCAGCAGCGCTCTAGATAGCGGGAGTTACAATGAGCAGTTCTTC. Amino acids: CASSALDSGSYNEQFF.

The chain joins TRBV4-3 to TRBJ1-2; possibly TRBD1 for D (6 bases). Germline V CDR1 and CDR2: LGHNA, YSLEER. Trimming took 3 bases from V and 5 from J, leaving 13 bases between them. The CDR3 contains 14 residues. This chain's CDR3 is CASSQETGLYGYTF. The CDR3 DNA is TGCGCCAGCAGCCAGGAAACAGGGCTGTATGGCTACACCTTC.